The next 29 T cell receptor beta chains were all read from a single sample in a study of metastatic and nonmetastatic thyroid tumors. Among the patients, none had received any treatment before thyroid surgery. TCRdb redid the clone calls on the PCR reads using MiXCR. The sample consists of several thousand clones, 20% to 25% of them appearing once. The sample taken for sequencing was adjacent normal tissue. Every receptor here comes from a female donor with papillary thyroid cancer or a benign thyroid nodule (not recorded which). Some clones in this sample may be carry-over from other donors' samples.

This clone was counted at least ten times. The chain uses TRBV20-1 and TRBJ2-7; D is unresolved. Trimming stripped 3 bases from V and 4 bases from J, with 13 bases between. The germline V gene encodes CDR1 DFQATT and CDR2 SNEGSKA (reference sequence). The CDR3 loop spans 13 amino acids. CDR3 amino acids: CSARDGLLYEQYF. CDR3 coding DNA: TGCAGTGCTAGGGACGGGCTACTTTACGAGCAGTACTTC.

Ten or more counts support this clone. This chain uses TRBV9 with TRBJ2-5, with no clear D. Germline assignment: CDR1 SGDLS and CDR2 YYNGEE. The ends were cut back, 1 base at V and 3 bases at J, with 10 bases in the middle. CDR3 size: 14 residues. CDR3 sequence reads: CASSVFAAEETQYF. CDR3 nucleotide sequence: TGTGCCAGCAGCGTATTCGCCGCGGAAGAGACCCAGTACTTC.

This sequence joins TRBV20-1 and TRBJ2-7; D is perhaps TRBD2 (6 bases). The V gene's germline CDR1 is DFQATT and CDR2 SNEGSKA (reference sequence). Trimming took 1 base from V and 8 from J, leaving 21 bases between them. The CDR3 has 15 amino acids. The CDR3 DNA reads TGCAGTGCTAGAGGAGTGGCGGGACTCGGATCCAAGCAGTACTTC. Translating it yields CSARGVAGLGSKQYF.

The gene calls are TRBV20-1 and TRBJ2-7; maybe TRBD1 (7 bases). Trimming removed 5 bases from V and 3 bases from J, with 17 bases in between. The CDR3 extends over 14 amino acids. From germline, CDR1 is DFQATT and CDR2 SNEGSKA (reference sequence). The CDR3 loop is CSAGGTVYHYEQYF. In nucleotides, the CDR3 is TGCAGTGCTGGAGGGACAGTTTACCACTACGAGCAGTACTTC.

This clone is labeled medium-sized. The rearrangement uses TRBV27 and TRBJ2-7; TRBD1 is a possible D gene (6 bases). The CDR3 has 15 amino acids. Trimming cost V 6 bases and J 0 bases, with 15 bases left between them. The V gene's germline CDR1 is MNHEY and CDR2 SMNVEV (reference sequence). CDR3 nucleotides: TGTGCCAGCAGCCCGGGACACCTTACCTCCTACGAGCAGTACTTC. This translates into CASSPGHLTSYEQYF.

There are a few counts of this clone. Given a much more abundant clone one base away, this may be a read error. This sample includes further DNA sequences coding for the same CDR3. The V gene is TRBV28, the J gene TRBJ2-1; possible D gene TRBD1, 6 bases. CDR1 is MDHEN and CDR2 is SYDVKM in the germline V gene. The CDR3 covers 14 residues. V was cut by 4 bases and J by 10 bases, with 17 bases left in between. Here the CDR3 DNA reads TGTGCCAGCAGTTCCGGGACAACCTACGACGAGCAGTTCTTC. Its protein product is CASSSGTTYDEQFF.

The V call is TRBV6-1, the J call TRBJ2-3, with 8 bases identical to TRBD1. Germline trimming cut 2 bases from V and 2 bases from J; bases unmatched to any gene: 9. Germline lookup yields CDR1 MNHNS and CDR2 SASEGT. The CDR3 is 17 residues long. The CDR3 region is CASSEPPGQEFTDTQYF. The CDR3 region has the DNA TGTGCCAGCAGTGAACCTCCGGGACAGGAGTTCACAGATACGCAGTATTTT.

Sample share makes this clone medium-sized. This sequence joins TRBV11-2 and TRBJ1-3, with 8 bases fitting TRBD1. The trim removed 2 bases at V and 4 bases at J, leaving 7 bases unmatched. The V gene's germline CDR1 is SGHAT and CDR2 FQNNGV. The CDR3 runs to 16 residues. CDR3 sequence (DNA): TGTGCCAGCAGCTTAACCCTGACAGGGGTCGGAAACACCATATATTTT. The encoded protein is CASSLTLTGVGNTIYF.

The sample holds many counts of this clone. V and J are TRBV4-3 and TRBJ1-5; D remains ambiguous. V lost 0 bases and J lost 4, with 4 bases in between. The CDR3 extends over 13 amino acids. The germline gives CDR1 LGHNA, CDR2 YSLEER. The CDR3 DNA reads as TGCGCCAGCAGCCAAGATTCGAATCAGCCCCAGCATTTT. Translating it yields CASSQDSNQPQHF.

CDR3 sequence (DNA): TGCGCCAGCATCCTGAGCTCTATCGGAGGACTCACAGATACGCAGTATTTT. Translating gives CASILSSIGGLTDTQYF. The V and J genes are TRBV5-1 and TRBJ2-3; a weak D match, TRBD2 (5 bases). Trimming left V 6 bases short and J 2 bases short, with 22 bases between. Germline-derived CDR1 and CDR2 are SGHRS and YFSETQ. This CDR3 has 17 amino acids.

The chain links TRBV6-1 to TRBJ2-3, with a tentative D call TRBD1 (7 bases). Looked up from germline, CDR1 is MNHNS and CDR2 is SASEGT. The V and J ends lost 8 bases and 8 bases respectively, with 23 bases between them. CDR3 length equals 15 residues. In DNA, the CDR3 is TGTGCCAGCGCCAGGGGGGCCAACAGGATAGGTACGCAGTATTTT. The encoded protein is CASARGANRIGTQYF.

By share, this clone ranks as medium-sized. The chain has TRBV6-1 and TRBJ1-1; D call uncertain. Looked up from germline, CDR1 is MNHNS and CDR2 is SASEGT. V was pared by 7 bases and J by 8 bases, with 11 bases between. The CDR3 loop spans 11 amino acids. The CDR3 coding sequence is TGTGCCAGCATTGGAATTGCAGAAGCTTTCTTT. Amino acid sequence: CASIGIAEAFF.

The sample holds a few counts of this clone. The chain joins TRBV19 to TRBJ1-5; D is ambiguous. Germline CDR1 LNHDA, CDR2 SQIVND (reference sequence). This CDR3 has 14 residues. Trimming left V 3 bases short and J 11 bases short, with 17 bases between. CDR3 in DNA: TGTGCCAGTAGTATGGAACAAGTGGGCCAGTCCCAGCATTTT. This gives the protein CASSMEQVGQSQHF. The entire variable domain, with the rest obtained from reference TRBV19 and TRBJ1-5, is as follows: DGGITQSPKYLFRKEGQNVTLSCEQNLNHDAMYWYRQDPGQGLRLIYYSQIVNDFQKGDIAEGYSVSREKKESFPLTVTSAQKNPTAFYLCASSMEQVGQSQHFGDGTRLSIL.

The chain combines TRBV6-1 with TRBJ2-7; D may be TRBD2 (5 bases). CDR1 MNHNS and CDR2 SASEGT come from the germline V gene. CDR3 length equals 15 residues. The germline V and J ends were trimmed by 2 bases and 2 bases, with 13 bases remaining between them. This CDR3 reads CASSESRTSPYEQYF. The DNA for the CDR3 is TGTGCCAGCAGTGAATCTAGGACTTCACCCTACGAGCAGTACTTC.

At least ten counts were recorded for this clone. The CDR3 DNA is TGTGCCAGCAGCTTGGAGAGAAAACGCTCCTACAATGAGCAGTTCTTC. Its translation: CASSLERKRSYNEQFF. The chain has TRBV7-9 and TRBJ2-1; D gene unclear. The V end was cut by 3 bases, the J end by 0 bases, with 12 bases between. CDR3 length: 16 residues. Germline values: CDR1 SEHNR, CDR2 FQNEAQ (reference sequence).

Details on this clone: This CDR3 is missing its conserved last phenylalanine or tryptophan, likely due to a read error. The chain uses TRBV4-3 and TRBJ1-5; D uncertain. Per the germline V gene, CDR1 is LGHNA and CDR2 is YSLEER. The CDR3 length is 13 residues. CDR3 amino acids: CASSQDSNQPQHI. For the CDR3, the DNA is TGCGCGAGCAGCCAAGATTCGAATCAGCCCCAGCATATT.

This clone was recorded many times. V is TRBV10-1 and J is TRBJ2-5; unclear D gene. The germline V gene encodes CDR1 WNHNN and CDR2 SYGVQD (reference sequence). CDR3 length: 13 residues. With 0 bases removed from V and 12 bases from J, the gap between germline ends came to 14 bases. The CDR3 sequence: CASSESMGNGEYF. CDR3 sequence (DNA): TGCGCCAGCAGTGAGTCGATGGGGAATGGGGAGTACTTC.

This clone showed up just a few times. The chain combines TRBV6-2 or TRBV6-3 with TRBJ1-2; 8 bases are shared with TRBD1. The CDR3 has 15 residues. V dropped 2 bases and J dropped 10; count of bases not matched to a gene: 12. Germline values: CDR1 MNHEY, CDR2 SVGEGT. The chain's CDR3 is CASSYGYFRGLDYTF. DNA of the CDR3: TGTGCCAGCAGTTACGGGTACTTCAGGGGGCTCGACTACACCTTC.

A few counts support this clone. The chain has TRBV6-2 or TRBV6-3 and TRBJ2-7; D is possibly TRBD2 (5 bases). In germline, CDR1 is MNHEY, CDR2 SVGEGT. The CDR3 is 14 residues long. Trimming removed 2 bases from V and 5 bases from J, with 13 bases in between. The CDR3 nucleotides are TGTGCCAGCAGTTACCGGGAATGGAGTGACGAGCAGTACTTC. This codes for CASSYREWSDEQYF.

This chain connects TRBV5-1 to TRBJ2-7; perhaps TRBD1 as D (7 bases). This CDR3 has 13 amino acids. Germline V gene data show CDR1 as SGHRS and CDR2 as YFSETQ. V shed 8 bases and J shed 3 bases, with 15 bases lying between them. CDR3 protein: CASRGTAGYEQYF. The CDR3 DNA reads as TGCGCCAGTCGCGGGACAGCAGGCTACGAGCAGTACTTC. Full variable domain (missing parts from reference TRBV5-1 and TRBJ2-7): KAGVTQTPRYLIKTRGQQVTLSCSPISGHRSVSWYQQTPGQGLQFLFEYFSETQRNKGNFPGRFSGRQFSNSRSEMNVSTLELGDSALYLCASRGTAGYEQYFGPGTRLTVT.

This clone was found a few times. V gene TRBV6-2 or TRBV6-3 combines with J gene TRBJ2-1, with 9 bases matching TRBD2. The V gene's germline CDR1 is MNHEY and CDR2 SVGEGT. CDR3 length: 15 residues. Germline trimming cut 7 bases from V and 7 bases from J; bases unmatched to any gene: 11. This CDR3 is CASTSSSGTQNEQFF. The CDR3 nucleotides are TGTGCCAGCACCTCCTCTAGCGGGACTCAGAATGAGCAGTTCTTC.

The V and J genes are TRBV30 and TRBJ2-7, with D perhaps assigned TRBD1 or TRBD2 (5 bases each). In germline, CDR1 is GTSNPN, CDR2 SVGIG (reference sequence). With 0 bases removed from V and 2 bases from J, the gap between germline ends came to 11 bases. The CDR3 loop spans 14 amino acids. CDR3 bases: TGTGCCTGGAGTGTAGCAGGGACGGCCTACGAGCAGTACTTC. Translation gives CAWSVAGTAYEQYF.

This clone is deemed medium-sized. The chain combines TRBV12-3 or TRBV12-4 with TRBJ1-1; 7 bases map to TRBD1. V shed 5 bases and J 2 bases; nucleotides not matched to a gene: 11. This CDR3 is built from 16 residues. CDR3 amino acids: CASSIMNRGSNTEAFF. As DNA, the CDR3 is TGTGCCAGCAGTATCATGAACAGGGGATCTAACACTGAAGCTTTCTTT.

This clone has only a few counts. The rearrangement joins TRBV5-4 to TRBJ2-3; D gene unclear. Germline CDR1 SGHNT, CDR2 YYREEE (reference sequence). This CDR3 region has 13 residues. The V gene lost 2 bases and the J gene lost 3 bases, with 7 bases spanning the gap. The CDR3 DNA sequence: TGTGCCAGCAGCTTAGGGCCGACAGATACGCAGTATTTT. Its translation: CASSLGPTDTQYF.

This clone is a singleton in its sample. The CDR3 region is CASSSGSTQGWEQYF. DNA of the CDR3: TGTGCCAGCAGCTCGGGTTCGACGCAGGGATGGGAGCAGTACTTC. The V and J genes are TRBV7-9 and TRBJ2-7, with D perhaps TRBD1 (5 bases). Germline assignment: CDR1 SEHNR and CDR2 FQNEAQ (reference sequence). The V end was cut by 4 bases, the J end by 7 bases, with 20 bases between. CDR3 length: 15 amino acids.

This clone has a count of ten or more. The rearrangement uses TRBV19 and TRBJ1-1; 7 bases are a match to TRBD1. V lost 5 bases to trimming and J lost 4 bases; unmatched junction nucleotides: 13. Germline CDR1 is LNHDA and CDR2 is SQIVND (reference sequence). The CDR3 loop spans 16 amino acids. CDR3 loop: CASSPRGREGGTEAFF. The CDR3 DNA is TGTGCCAGTAGTCCGAGGGGGCGAGAGGGCGGCACTGAAGCTTTCTTT.

J is TRBJ1-5 and V is TRBV7-3; D perhaps matches TRBD1 (6 bases). V lost 4 bases to trimming and J lost 9 bases, with 13 bases between them. Germline CDR1 SGHTA, CDR2 FQGTGA. The CDR3 has 13 residues. The CDR3 region is CASSSLQGTPQHF. The DNA of the CDR3 is TGTGCCAGCAGCTCCCTACAGGGTACGCCCCAGCATTTT.

On this clone: The junction and the germline gene differ at one end; a read error may be behind it. The chain uses TRBV28 and TRBJ1-2; D not resolved. This CDR3 comprises 14 residues. Germline V gene lookup returns CDR1 MDHEN and CDR2 SYDVKM. The DNA for the CDR3 is TGTTCCAGCAGTTTAGGGCCCGTCTGCTATGGCTACATCTTC. Its translation is CSSSLGPVCYGYIF.

Judged by abundance, this clone is medium-sized. V gene TRBV12-3 or TRBV12-4 combines with J gene TRBJ2-5, with D perhaps matching TRBD1 or TRBD2 (5 bases each). The CDR3 totals 14 residues. Trimming took 6 bases from V and 1 from J, leaving 12 bases between them. The CDR3 sequence: CASSHRDPQETQYF. For the CDR3, the DNA is TGTGCCAGCAGCCACCGGGACCCCCAAGAGACCCAGTACTTC.